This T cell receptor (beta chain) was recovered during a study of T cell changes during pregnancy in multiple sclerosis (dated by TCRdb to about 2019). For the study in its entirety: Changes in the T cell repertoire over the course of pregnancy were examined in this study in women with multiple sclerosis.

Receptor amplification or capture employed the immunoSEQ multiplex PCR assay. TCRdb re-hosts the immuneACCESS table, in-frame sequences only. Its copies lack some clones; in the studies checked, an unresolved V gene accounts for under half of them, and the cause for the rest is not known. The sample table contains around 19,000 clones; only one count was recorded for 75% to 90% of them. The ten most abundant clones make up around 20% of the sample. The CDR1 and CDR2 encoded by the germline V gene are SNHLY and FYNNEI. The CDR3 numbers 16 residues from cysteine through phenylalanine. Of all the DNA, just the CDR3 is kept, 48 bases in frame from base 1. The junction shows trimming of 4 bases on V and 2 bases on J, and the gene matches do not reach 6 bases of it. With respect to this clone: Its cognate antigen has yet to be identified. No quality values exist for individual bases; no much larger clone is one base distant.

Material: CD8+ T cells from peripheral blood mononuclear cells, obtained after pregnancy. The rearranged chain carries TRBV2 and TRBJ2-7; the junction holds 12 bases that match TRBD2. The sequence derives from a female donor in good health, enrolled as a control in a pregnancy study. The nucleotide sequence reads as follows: TGTGCCAGCAGTGGGACTCTAGCGGGAGGGCCCTACGAGCAGTACTTC. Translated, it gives CASSGTLAGGPYEQYF.